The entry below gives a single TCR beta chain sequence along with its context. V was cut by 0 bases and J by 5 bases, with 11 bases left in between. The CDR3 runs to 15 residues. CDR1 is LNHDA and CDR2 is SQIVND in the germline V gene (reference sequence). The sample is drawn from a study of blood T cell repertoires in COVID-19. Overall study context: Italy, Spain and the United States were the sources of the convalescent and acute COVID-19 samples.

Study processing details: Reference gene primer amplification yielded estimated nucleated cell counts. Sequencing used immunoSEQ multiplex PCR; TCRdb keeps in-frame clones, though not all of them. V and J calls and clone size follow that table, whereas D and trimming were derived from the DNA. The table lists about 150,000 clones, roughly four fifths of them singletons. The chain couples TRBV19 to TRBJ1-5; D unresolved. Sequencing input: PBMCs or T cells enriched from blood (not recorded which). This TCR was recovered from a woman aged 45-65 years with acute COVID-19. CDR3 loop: CASSIELGSDQPQHF. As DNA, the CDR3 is TGTGCCAGTAGTATAGAACTAGGGAGTGATCAGCCCCAGCATTTT.